What follows is one TCR beta chain and its context. Its specificity is not known. The V end lost 1 base, the J end lost 4 bases, and 10 bases lay between the germline ends. This CDR3 has 15 amino acids. The V gene's germline CDR1 is SSHAT and CDR2 FNYEAQ (reference sequence). The data originate from a study of immune cell composition in non-small cell lung cancer. Template was genomic DNA from frozen, unsorted single-cell suspensions. Here immunoSEQ multiplex PCR was the method, and the copy in TCRdb shows in-frame clones only, minus some. The top ten hold around 12% of the sample, which has approximately 2,100 clones, around 75% seen once. Study outcomes and limitations: Squamous lung tumours showed higher top 10 clone scores and clonality than adenocarcinomas. No significant correlation existed between pack-years smoked and tumour clonality.

This chain connects TRBV7-7 to TRBJ1-4, with D uncertain. The clonotype was recovered from a human donor with non-small cell lung cancer. Sample: lung tumor tissue. CDR3 region: CASSLDGGNNEKLFF. CDR3 nucleotides: TGTGCCAGCAGCTTAGATGGAGGGAATAATGAAAAACTGTTTTTT.